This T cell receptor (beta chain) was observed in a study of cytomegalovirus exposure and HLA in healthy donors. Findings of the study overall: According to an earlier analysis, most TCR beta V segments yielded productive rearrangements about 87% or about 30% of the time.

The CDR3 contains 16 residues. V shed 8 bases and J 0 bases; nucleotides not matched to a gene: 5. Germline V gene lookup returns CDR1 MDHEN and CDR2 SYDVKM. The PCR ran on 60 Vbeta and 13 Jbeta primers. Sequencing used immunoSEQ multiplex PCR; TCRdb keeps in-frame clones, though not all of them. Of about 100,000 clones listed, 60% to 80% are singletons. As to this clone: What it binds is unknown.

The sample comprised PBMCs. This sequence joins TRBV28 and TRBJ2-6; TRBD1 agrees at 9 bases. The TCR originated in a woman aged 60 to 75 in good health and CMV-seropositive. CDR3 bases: TGTGCCAGCCGGGACAGGGCCTTCTCTGGGGCCAACGTCCTGACTTTC. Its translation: CASRDRAFSGANVLTF.